These T cell receptor beta chains were read from a single sample in a study of blood T cell repertoires in COVID-19. Assay: immunoSEQ multiplex PCR; the TCRdb copy retains only in-frame clones and omits some. This sample yields more than 110,000 clones, of which roughly 90% are seen a single time; 10% belongs to the top ten. Input material: peripheral blood. These receptors all come from a man aged 45-65 years with active or convalescent COVID-19. Each CDR3 is given with its conserved first and last residue. D genes are given only for firm matches. Size is omitted from some rows. Given values are once, few, many or a class for expanded clones.

TRBJ1-2 13 TRBV19 TRBD1 once CASSIGQGGGYTF TGTGCCAGTAGTATCGGACAGGGTGGAGGCTACACCTTC
TRBJ1-6 13 TRBV6-6 TRBD1 . CASSYGTDSPLHF TGTGCCAGCAGTTACGGGACAGATTCACCCCTCCACTTT
TRBJ1-1 11 TRBV6-2/TRBV6-3 . few CASSPGLEAFF TGTGCCAGCAGTCCGGGGTTAGAAGCTTTCTTT
TRBJ2-7 16 TRBV27 TRBD2 . CASSSPGTSGPYEQYF TGTGCCAGCAGTTCGCCGGGAACTAGCGGGCCCTACGAGCAGTACTTC
TRBJ2-1 16 TRBV28 TRBD2 few CASSPLTSGEGNEQFF TGTGCCAGCAGTCCCCTGACTAGCGGAGAGGGGAATGAGCAGTTCTTC
TRBJ2-5 14 TRBV4-1 . . CASSRDTRRETQYF TGCGCCAGCAGCCGGGACACCCGACGGGAGACCCAGTACTTC
TRBJ2-7 14 TRBV5-3 . . CARSLAAGDNEQYF TGTGCCAGAAGCTTGGCGGCAGGGGACAACGAGCAGTACTTC
TRBJ2-5 13 TRBV19 . . CASSRGREETQYF TGTGCCAGTAGTAGGGGCAGGGAAGAGACCCAGTACTTC
TRBJ2-3 15 TRBV5-1 TRBD1 . CASSEEDRGTDTQYF TGCGCCAGCAGCGAGGAGGACAGGGGCACAGATACGCAGTATTTT
TRBJ2-1 12 TRBV27 . . CASSSSVGEQFF TGTGCCAGCAGTTCCTCGGTCGGTGAGCAGTTCTTC
TRBJ1-5 12 TRBV12-3/TRBV12-4 . . CASRRLGQPQHF TGTGCCAGCAGGCGGTTGGGTCAGCCCCAGCATTTT
TRBJ1-2 15 TRBV24-1 . . CATSDHRDGGYGYTF TGTGCCACCAGTGACCATAGGGATGGAGGCTATGGCTACACCTTC
TRBJ2-1 17 TRBV11-3 TRBD2 few CASSSFSGRGPYNEQFF TGTGCCAGCAGCTCCTTTAGCGGGCGGGGCCCCTACAATGAGCAGTTCTTC
TRBJ2-7 18 TRBV6-1 TRBD2 . CASSENLGLAGGNYEQYF TGTGCCAGCAGTGAAAACTTGGGACTAGCGGGAGGGAACTACGAGCAGTACTTC
TRBJ1-6 13 TRBV2 TRBD1 . CASQGQGNSPLHF TGTGCCAGCCAGGGACAGGGCAATTCACCCCTCCACTTT
TRBJ2-7 13 TRBV2 TRBD1 . CASSPGGVYEQYF TGTGCCAGCAGCCCAGGGGGCGTGTACGAGCAGTACTTC
TRBJ1-2 12 TRBV6-5 TRBD1 . CASSPGQGRYTF TGTGCCAGCAGTCCTGGACAGGGGCGCTACACCTTC
TRBJ2-7 15 TRBV23-1 . . CASSQSLAGSNEQYF TGCGCCAGCAGTCAATCCTTGGCAGGGTCTAACGAGCAGTACTTC
TRBJ1-4 15 TRBV6-5 . . CASSYSRGTNEKLFF TGTGCCAGCAGTTACTCGAGGGGGACTAATGAAAAACTGTTTTTT
TRBJ1-2 14 TRBV6-5 TRBD1 . CASSRDRRDYGYTF TGTGCCAGCAGTCGGGACAGGAGAGACTATGGCTACACCTTC
TRBJ2-7 14 TRBV7-9 TRBD1 . CASSYGQGIYEQYF TGTGCCAGCAGCTACGGACAGGGGATCTACGAGCAGTACTTC
TRBJ1-6 13 TRBV30 . once CAWRNAGNSPLHF TGTGCCTGGAGGAACGCCGGGAATTCCCCCCTCCACTTT
TRBJ2-1 13 TRBV10-3 . . CAISESWGLEQFF TGTGCCATCAGTGAGTCGTGGGGGCTTGAGCAGTTCTTC
TRBJ2-7 15 TRBV5-1 TRBD1 . CASSPTRDRVGEQYF TGCGCCAGCAGCCCTACCCGGGACAGGGTAGGCGAGCAGTACTTC
TRBJ1-5 15 TRBV28 . . CASSLSRGYIQPQHF TGTGCCAGCAGTTTATCCAGGGGATACATTCAGCCCCAGCATTTT
TRBJ1-4 15 TRBV5-4 . . CASSPDTARGEKLFF TGTGCCAGCAGCCCCGACACGGCCAGGGGTGAAAAACTGTTTTTT
TRBJ1-5 14 TRBV7-2 . . CASSLAGGDQPQHF TGTGCCAGCAGCTTAGCTGGGGGGGATCAGCCCCAGCATTTT
TRBJ1-1 12 TRBV18 . few CASSPSFTEAFF TGTGCCAGCTCTCCTAGTTTCACTGAAGCTTTCTTT
TRBJ2-5 15 TRBV4-3 . . CASSQEMRSVETQYF TGCGCCAGCAGCCAAGAGATGAGGTCAGTAGAGACCCAGTACTTC
TRBJ2-2 14 TRBV19 . . CASSDRPNTGELFF TGTGCCAGTAGTGACAGGCCTAACACCGGGGAGCTGTTTTTT
TRBJ2-1 15 TRBV27 TRBD2 . CASLGTSGRGYEQFF TGTGCCAGCCTTGGTACTAGCGGGAGGGGGTATGAGCAGTTCTTC
TRBJ2-1 16 TRBV7-6 TRBD1 . CASSLYPRDRANEQFF TGTGCCAGCAGCTTATATCCGCGGGACAGGGCCAATGAGCAGTTCTTC
TRBJ2-1 13 TRBV4-3 . . CASSQDRGTRQFF TGCGCCAGCAGCCAAGATCGGGGGACGAGGCAGTTCTTC
TRBJ2-6 17 TRBV7-8 TRBD1 . CASGTGQVHSGANVLTF TGTGCCAGCGGCACGGGACAGGTCCACTCTGGGGCCAACGTCCTGACTTTC
TRBJ2-7 16 TRBV5-3 TRBD2 few CARSRWTSGMGDEQYF TGTGCCAGAAGCCGCTGGACTAGCGGGATGGGGGACGAGCAGTACTTC
TRBJ2-1 12 TRBV19 . . CASSIRGNEQFF TGTGCCAGTAGTATACGGGGCAATGAGCAGTTCTTC
TRBJ2-2 15 TRBV11-3 . . CASSLGLANTGELFF TGTGCCAGCAGCTTAGGACTGGCGAACACCGGGGAGCTGTTTTTT
TRBJ2-7 15 TRBV5-1 TRBD1 . CASSPKTGEAYEQYF TGCGCCAGCAGCCCGAAGACAGGGGAGGCCTACGAGCAGTACTTC
TRBJ2-4 19 TRBV28 TRBD1 . CASSLYRPGTGIAKNIQYF TGTGCCAGCAGTTTATACCGCCCCGGGACAGGAATAGCCAAAAACATTCAGTACTTC
TRBJ2-1 15 TRBV7-3 TRBD2 . CASSSGLAGANEQFF TGTGCCAGCAGCTCGGGACTAGCGGGAGCAAATGAGCAGTTCTTC
TRBJ2-7 13 TRBV6-5 TRBD1 . CASSLRQGHEQYF TGTGCCAGCAGCCTCAGACAGGGCCACGAGCAGTACTTC
TRBJ1-4 14 TRBV2 . . CASSARRYNEKLFF TGTGCCAGCAGTGCGCGAAGATATAATGAAAAACTGTTTTTT
TRBJ2-1 15 TRBV3-1/TRBV3-2 TRBD2 . CASSQAGTSEFEQFF TGTGCCAGCAGCCAAGCCGGGACTAGCGAGTTTGAGCAGTTCTTC
TRBJ1-6 15 TRBV27 TRBD1 . CASSLAGTEVSPLHF TGTGCCAGCAGTCTCGCCGGGACAGAAGTCTCACCCCTCCACTTT
TRBJ1-4 14 TRBV9 TRBD1 once CASSLGQGNEKLFF TGTGCCAGCAGCCTGGGACAGGGGAATGAAAAACTGTTTTTT
TRBJ1-1 14 TRBV6-5 TRBD1 . CASSWDRGNTEAFF TGTGCCAGCAGTTGGGACAGGGGGAACACTGAAGCTTTCTTT
TRBJ1-1 13 TRBV12-3/TRBV12-4 . . CASRRQLNTEAFF TGTGCCAGCAGGCGACAGTTGAACACTGAAGCTTTCTTT
TRBJ2-7 18 TRBV28 TRBD2 . CASRQPGLAGLSSYEQYF TGTGCCAGCAGACAACCGGGACTAGCGGGTTTGAGCTCCTACGAGCAGTACTTC
TRBJ2-7 16 TRBV18 . . CASSPPELMSSYEQYF TGTGCCAGCTCACCTCCCGAGCTCATGAGCTCCTACGAGCAGTACTTC
TRBJ2-2 18 TRBV6-6 . . CASSRTAPTGANTGELFF TGTGCCAGCAGTCGAACAGCCCCCACAGGAGCGAACACCGGGGAGCTGTTTTTT
TRBJ2-7 15 TRBV11-3 TRBD1 . CASSLNPGQGYEQYF TGTGCCAGCAGCTTAAATCCGGGACAGGGGTACGAGCAGTACTTC
TRBJ2-7 17 TRBV6-2/TRBV6-3 TRBD2 . CASSYELAGGPKVEQYF TGTGCCAGCAGTTACGAACTAGCGGGAGGGCCTAAAGTCGAGCAGTACTTC